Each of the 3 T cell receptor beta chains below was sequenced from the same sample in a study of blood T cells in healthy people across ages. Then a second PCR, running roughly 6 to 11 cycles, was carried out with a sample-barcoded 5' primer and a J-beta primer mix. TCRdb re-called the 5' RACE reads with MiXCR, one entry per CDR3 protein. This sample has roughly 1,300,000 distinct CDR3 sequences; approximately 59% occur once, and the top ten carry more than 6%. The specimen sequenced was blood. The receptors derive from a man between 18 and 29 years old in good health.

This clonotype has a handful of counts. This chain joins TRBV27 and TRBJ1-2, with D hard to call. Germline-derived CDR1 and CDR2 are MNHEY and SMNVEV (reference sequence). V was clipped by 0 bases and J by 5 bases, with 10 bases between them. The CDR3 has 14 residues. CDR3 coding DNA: TGTGCCAGCAGTTTATCGATGGGCCATTATGGCTACACCTTC. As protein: CASSLSMGHYGYTF.

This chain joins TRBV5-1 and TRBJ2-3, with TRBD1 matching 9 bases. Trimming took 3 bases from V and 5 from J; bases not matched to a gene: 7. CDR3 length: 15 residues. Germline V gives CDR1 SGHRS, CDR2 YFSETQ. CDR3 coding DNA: TGCGCCAGCAGCTGGACAGGGGTGGGAAAAGATACGCAGTATTTT. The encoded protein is CASSWTGVGKDTQYF.

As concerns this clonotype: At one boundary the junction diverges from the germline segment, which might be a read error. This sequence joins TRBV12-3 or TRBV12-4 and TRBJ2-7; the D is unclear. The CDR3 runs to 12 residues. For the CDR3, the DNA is TGTGCCTGCAGGTCGGAGTCCTACGAGCAGTACTTC. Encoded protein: CACRSESYEQYF.